This passage covers 25 T cell receptor beta chains from one sample sequenced in a study of blood T cell repertoires in COVID-19. Sequencing was performed with immunoSEQ multiplex PCR; in TCRdb, only in-frame clones are kept and a portion is missing. The sample shows a few hundred thousand clones, under 85% of them seen only once. Specimen: peripheral blood. The origin of the receptors is a man younger than 40 who had recovered from COVID-19.

The J gene is TRBJ1-6, the V gene TRBV28, with TRBD1 as a possible D gene (5 bases). This CDR3 contains 12 residues. The germline V and J ends were trimmed by 10 bases and 9 bases, with 13 bases remaining between them. Germline lookup yields CDR1 MDHEN and CDR2 SYDVKM. CDR3 bases: TGTGCCACCGGGGGGGGTCTTTCACCCCTCCACTTT. Translated, it gives CATGGGLSPLHF.

The count of this clone is one. The chain is built from TRBV5-5 and TRBJ2-2, with 7 bases aligning to TRBD1. The length of the CDR3 is 18 residues. The germline CDR1 and CDR2 sequences are SGHKS and YYEKEE (reference sequence). J gave up 6 bases and V 0 bases, and 14 bases lay outside the gene matches. CDR3 region: CASSLVPQGEGYAGELFF. CDR3 DNA sequence: TGTGCCAGCAGCTTGGTCCCCCAGGGGGAAGGGTACGCCGGGGAGCTGTTTTTT.

The rearrangement links TRBV10-3 to TRBJ2-1; D might be TRBD2 (7 bases). CDR1 and CDR2 (germline): ENHRY, SYGVKD. V was shortened by 3 bases and J by 6 bases, with 15 bases between the two germline ends. The CDR3 consists of 15 residues. DNA of the CDR3: TGTGCCATCAGTGAAGGGGGGGCCCTCGCCAATGAGCAGTTCTTC. Its protein product is CAISEGGALANEQFF.

This clone has just one count. The CDR3 DNA reads TGTGCCAGCAGCTTCGGTGCACAGGGCCAAGAGACCCAGTACTTC. Amino acid sequence: CASSFGAQGQETQYF. The chain joins TRBV7-6 to TRBJ2-5; TRBD1 might be the D (6 bases). The CDR3 is 15 amino acids. CDR1 is SGHVS, CDR2 FNYEAQ, per germline. Trimming shortened V by 3 bases and J by 1 base, and 12 bases separated the two germline ends.

The V call is TRBV7-8, the J call TRBJ2-3; TRBD1 matches 12 bases. CDR1 is SGHVS, CDR2 FQNEAQ, per germline. The CDR3 loop spans 17 amino acids. Trimming at V came to 7 bases and at J to 3 bases, leaving 11 bases not matched to a gene. CDR3 coding DNA: TGTGCCAGCAACGAACTCGCGGGACAGGGGGCAACAGATACGCAGTATTTT. Protein: CASNELAGQGATDTQYF. Based on the CDR3 plus reference TRBV7-8 and TRBJ2-3, the full variable domain is GAGVSQSPRYKVAKRGQDVALRCDPISGHVSLFWYQQALGQGPEFLTYFQNEAQLDKSGLPSDRFFAERPEGSVSTLKIQRTQQEDSAVYLCASNELAGQGATDTQYFGPGTRLTVL.

The chain has TRBV6-1 and TRBJ2-7, with 9 bases identical to TRBD1. V was pared by 2 bases and J by 6 bases, with 5 bases of the junction left unmatched. Germline values: CDR1 MNHNS, CDR2 SASEGT. The CDR3 loop spans 14 amino acids. CDR3 amino acids: CASSEPGQGGEQYV. The CDR3 DNA follows: TGTGCCAGCAGTGAACCGGGACAGGGAGGCGAGCAGTACGTC.

The rearrangement links TRBV5-1 to TRBJ2-2, with TRBD2 as a possible D gene (5 bases). The CDR3 is 13 amino acids. CDR1 and CDR2 from the germline V gene are SGHRS and YFSETQ. V was pared by 0 bases and J by 6 bases, with 6 bases between. The CDR3 nucleotides read TGCGCCAGCAGCTTGGTGGAGGCCGGGGAGCTGTTTTTT. Its protein product is CASSLVEAGELFF.

The table lists this clone with a few counts. This same CDR3 is encoded by further DNA sequences in the sample. The gene calls are TRBV2 and TRBJ2-5; TRBD1 matches 9 bases. The germline V gene has CDR1 SNHLY and CDR2 FYNNEI. V lost 6 bases, J lost 5 bases, and 4 bases stayed unmatched. The CDR3 runs to 13 residues. DNA of the CDR3: TGTGCCAGCAGCGGACAGGGGAGGGAGACCCAGTACTTC. This gives the protein CASSGQGRETQYF. Drawing the rest from reference TRBV2 and TRBJ2-5, the complete variable domain is EPEVTQTPSHQVTQMGQEVILRCVPISNHLYFYWYRQILGQKVEFLVSFYNNEISEKSEIFDDQFSVERPDGSNFTLKIRSTKLEDSAMYFCASSGQGRETQYFGPGTRLLVL.

The chain uses TRBV27 and TRBJ2-3, with D maybe TRBD2 (6 bases). CDR3 size: 15 residues. The germline V and J ends were trimmed by 5 bases and 3 bases, with 15 bases remaining between them. Germline V gene data show CDR1 as MNHEY and CDR2 as SMNVEV (reference sequence). CDR3 DNA sequence: TGTGCCAGCAGTCCTCCCGGGGGTTGGACAGATACGCAGTATTTT. Translated, it gives CASSPPGGWTDTQYF.

The rearrangement joins TRBV18 to TRBJ2-2; 14 bases line up with TRBD2. The CDR3 is 17 amino acids. The junction had 4 bases not matched to a gene; V was cut back by 3 bases and J by 4 bases. Germline lookup yields CDR1 KGHSH and CDR2 LQKENI. This CDR3 is CASSPPGTSGGTGELFF. DNA of the CDR3: TGTGCCAGCTCACCTCCCGGGACTAGCGGGGGCACCGGGGAGCTGTTTTTT.

The chain links TRBV2 to TRBJ1-2; 9 bases are a match to TRBD1. This CDR3 is built from 15 residues. CDR1 and CDR2 from the germline V gene are SNHLY and FYNNEI. With 3 bases clipped from V and 3 bases from J, the junction kept 5 bases outside the gene matches. In DNA form, the CDR3 reads TGTGCCAGCAGTGAGGGGACAGGGAGCGACTATGGCTACACCTTC. It codes for CASSEGTGSDYGYTF.

V usage is TRBV14 and J usage is TRBJ2-1; 8 bases are shared with TRBD2. This CDR3 comprises 14 residues. Germline values: CDR1 SGHDN, CDR2 FVKESK. With 1 base clipped from V and 10 bases from J, the junction kept 6 bases outside the gene matches. The CDR3 protein is CASSQAGGAIEQFF. CDR3 bases: TGTGCCAGCAGCCAAGCCGGGGGGGCCATCGAGCAGTTCTTC.

The chain is built from TRBV24-1 and TRBJ2-1; a possible D gene is TRBD2 (6 bases). CDR3 length: 15 residues. V was trimmed by 7 bases and J by 0 bases, leaving 12 bases between them. CDR1 KGHDR and CDR2 SFDVKD come from the germline V gene. Here the CDR3 DNA reads TGTGCCACCAGCCGAGACGGGAGCTCCTACAATGAGCAGTTCTTC. Translated: CATSRDGSSYNEQFF.

The CDR3 DNA sequence: TGTGCCAGCAGCGTGGGCCCTGAAGCTTTCTTT. Amino acid sequence: CASSVGPEAFF. The chain carries TRBV11-2 and TRBJ1-1; D call uncertain. This CDR3 is built from 11 residues. Germline V gene lookup returns CDR1 SGHAT and CDR2 FQNNGV. The germline V and J ends were trimmed by 5 bases and 6 bases, with 7 bases remaining between them.

The chain links TRBV2 to TRBJ1-5, with D possibly being TRBD1 (6 bases). The CDR3 has 14 residues. Trimming shortened V by 10 bases and J by 0 bases, and 13 bases separated the two germline ends. Germline lookup yields CDR1 SNHLY and CDR2 FYNNEI. CDR3 nucleotides: TGTGCCAAATCCGGGGGGCATAGCAATCAGCCCCAGCATTTT. Protein sequence: CAKSGGHSNQPQHF.

V gene TRBV5-1 combines with J gene TRBJ2-2, with D perhaps matching TRBD1 (6 bases). The CDR3 has 17 residues. Germline values: CDR1 SGHRS, CDR2 YFSETQ. V gave up 3 bases and J gave up 5 bases, with 20 bases separating them. CDR3 sequence reads: CASSSTATGAWTGELFF. The CDR3, as DNA: TGCGCCAGCAGCTCAACGGCGACAGGAGCGTGGACCGGGGAGCTGTTTTTT.

The chain couples TRBV4-1 to TRBJ2-1; a possible D gene is TRBD1 (5 bases). The CDR3 runs 15 residues. V was clipped by 4 bases and J by 4 bases, with 14 bases between them. Germline CDR1 is MGHRA and CDR2 is YSYEKL. The CDR3 DNA sequence: TGCGCCAGCAGCCCAGGACGGACAACATACAATGAGCAGTTCTTC. It specifies CASSPGRTTYNEQFF.

This clone was observed once. This rearrangement joins TRBV7-8 to TRBJ1-3, with 9 bases matching TRBD1. The germline V gene has CDR1 SGHVS and CDR2 FQNEAQ. There are 14 residues in the CDR3. After removal of 5 bases from V and 6 bases from J, the junction contained 5 bases not matched to a gene. CDR3 coding DNA: TGTGCCAGCAGCACGCGGACAGGGGCAAACACCATATATTTT. Translating it yields CASSTRTGANTIYF.

This rearrangement joins TRBV19 to TRBJ1-4, with TRBD1 matching 8 bases. The CDR3 is 14 residues long. Unmatched junction bases numbered 6, after V lost 6 bases and J lost 6 bases. Germline-derived CDR1 and CDR2 are LNHDA and SQIVND (reference sequence). The CDR3 spells CASRPGQEDEKLFF. CDR3 nucleotides: TGTGCCAGTAGGCCGGGACAGGAGGATGAAAAACTGTTTTTT.

V gene TRBV3-1 (or the pseudogene TRBV3-2) combines with J gene TRBJ1-1; TRBD1 matches at 7 bases. From germline, CDR1 is LGHDT and CDR2 YNNKEL (reference sequence). The V and J ends lost 4 bases and 0 bases, in that order; junction bases with no gene match: 2. This CDR3 is built from 14 residues. CDR3 DNA: TGTGCCAGCAGCCGGGACAGCTTGAACACTGAAGCTTTCTTT. Translated: CASSRDSLNTEAFF.

This chain connects TRBV19 to TRBJ1-5; D unresolved. This CDR3 comprises 15 residues. Per the germline V gene, CDR1 is LNHDA and CDR2 is SQIVND (reference sequence). V was cut by 1 base and J by 2 bases, with 9 bases left in between. CDR3 amino acids: CASSIGPSRNQPQHF. The DNA of the CDR3 is TGTGCCAGTAGTATAGGTCCGAGTCGCAATCAGCCCCAGCATTTT.

J is TRBJ2-3 and V is TRBV4-2, with D possibly TRBD2 on 5 matching bases. Looked up from germline, CDR1 is LGHNA and CDR2 is YNFKEQ. V was cut by 0 bases and J by 4 bases, with 14 bases left in between. This CDR3 comprises 16 residues. The CDR3 DNA follows: TGTGCCAGCAGCCAAGAAGAGGGCCGGCAGGCAGATACGCAGTATTTT. This encodes CASSQEEGRQADTQYF.

This clone was recorded a few times. The chain couples TRBV10-3 to TRBJ2-5, with 8 bases aligning to TRBD2. Germline CDR1 ENHRY, CDR2 SYGVKD. This CDR3 comprises 12 residues. After removal of 10 bases from V and 0 bases from J, the junction contained 1 base not matched to a gene. CDR3: CATGLDQETQYF. CDR3 bases: TGTGCCACGGGACTAGACCAAGAGACCCAGTACTTC.

This clone was detected only once. This chain links TRBV25-1 with TRBJ2-7, with 11 bases matching TRBD1. The CDR3 is made up of 15 amino acids. CDR1 and CDR2 (germline): MGHDK, SYGVNS. Trimming took 2 bases from V and 7 from J; bases not matched to a gene: 7. The CDR3 DNA reads as TGTGCCAGCAGTGAAGCTTGGGACAGGGGGTTTGAGCAGTACGTC. Protein product: CASSEAWDRGFEQYV.

This chain uses TRBV27 with TRBJ1-5; D remains ambiguous. Germline V CDR1 and CDR2: MNHEY, SMNVEV (reference sequence). Trimming removed 7 bases from V and 6 bases from J, with 22 bases in between. There are 16 residues in the CDR3. The CDR3 nucleotides read TGTGCCAGCACCCCCGCTTCCGGGGAAATTCTTCAGCCCCAGCATTTT. Translated, it gives CASTPASGEILQPQHF.